Listed here are 8 T cell receptor beta chains from one sample, sequenced in a study of cytomegalovirus exposure and HLA in healthy donors. PCR was performed using 60 Vbeta and 13 Jbeta primers. Sequencing was performed with immunoSEQ multiplex PCR; in TCRdb, only in-frame clones are kept and a portion is missing. The table lists some 270,000 clones, nearly 95% of them singletons. Sequencing input: PBMCs. These receptors were collected from a girl aged 2 to 9 in good health and CMV-seronegative.

This chain connects TRBV19 to TRBJ2-7; 7 nucleotides line up with TRBD2. The germline V gene has CDR1 LNHDA and CDR2 SQIVND (reference sequence). The CDR3 sequence is 15 residues long. J lost 7 bases, V lost 5 bases, and 14 bases had no gene match. Here the CDR3 reads CASSWEPSGLREQYF. DNA for the CDR3: TGTGCCAGTAGTTGGGAGCCTAGCGGCCTGCGGGAGCAGTACTTC.

The CDR3 nucleotides read TGTGCCAGCAGTTCTGCAGGTAGCAATCAGCCCCAGCATTTT. This sequence encodes CASSSAGSNQPQHF. The chain uses TRBV6-6 and TRBJ1-5; D remains unclear. The V gene lost 4 bases and the J gene lost 0 bases, with 7 bases spanning the gap. The CDR3 sequence is 14 residues long. Germline V gene data show CDR1 as MNHNY and CDR2 as SVGAGI (reference sequence).

This chain connects TRBV11-3 to TRBJ2-7; tentative D call: TRBD1 (5 bases). The germline gives CDR1 SGHNT, CDR2 YENEEA. The CDR3 length is 15 residues. The germline V and J ends were trimmed by 1 base and 3 bases, with 13 bases remaining between them. For the CDR3, the DNA is TGTGCCAGCAGCTTAGGGGCAGAAACAGGCTACGAGCAGTACTTC. Translated, it gives CASSLGAETGYEQYF.

The CDR3: CASTPGATTDTQYF. CDR3 coding DNA: TGTGCCAGCACTCCGGGAGCCACCACAGATACGCAGTATTTT. The chain recombines TRBV2 with TRBJ2-3; TRBD2 might be the D (6 bases). The CDR3 has 14 residues. V shed 7 bases and J shed 2 bases, with 13 bases lying between them. Germline V gene lookup returns CDR1 SNHLY and CDR2 FYNNEI.

This clone has only a few counts. This chain links TRBV5-1 with TRBJ1-1; D might be TRBD1 (5 bases). In germline, CDR1 is SGHRS, CDR2 YFSETQ. The CDR3 is 12 amino acids. Trimming pared 4 bases from V and 1 base from J, leaving 5 bases between. The CDR3 region has the DNA TGCGCCAGCAGCACAGGGAACACTGAAGCTTTCTTT. This encodes CASSTGNTEAFF.

This chain joins TRBV13 and TRBJ2-4; 7 bases line up with TRBD1. V shed 5 bases, J shed 3 bases, and the junction held 10 bases outside the gene matches. The CDR3 is 16 amino acids. Germline V gives CDR1 PRHDT, CDR2 FYEKMQ (reference sequence). CDR3 in DNA: TGTGCCAGCAGCAGACGACAGGGTTTTAGCAAAAACATTCAGTACTTC. Translation gives CASSRRQGFSKNIQYF.

The CDR3 protein is CASSLVGGFNTGELFF. CDR3 DNA sequence: TGCGCCAGCAGCTTGGTCGGGGGGTTTAACACCGGGGAGCTGTTTTTT. The J gene is TRBJ2-2, the V gene TRBV5-1; 7 nucleotides line up with TRBD2. The ends lost 0 bases at V and 2 bases at J; junction bases unmatched: 4. Germline V gene data show CDR1 as SGHRS and CDR2 as YFSETQ. This CDR3 is built from 16 residues.

This chain connects TRBV27 to TRBJ1-2; the D gene is possibly TRBD1 (6 bases). Germline V gene data show CDR1 as MNHEY and CDR2 as SMNVEV (reference sequence). V lost 5 bases, J lost 4 bases, and 11 bases lay in between. This CDR3 spans 13 amino acids. CDR3 protein: CASSPHRAYGYTF. CDR3 DNA: TGTGCCAGCAGTCCCCACAGGGCCTATGGCTACACCTTC.